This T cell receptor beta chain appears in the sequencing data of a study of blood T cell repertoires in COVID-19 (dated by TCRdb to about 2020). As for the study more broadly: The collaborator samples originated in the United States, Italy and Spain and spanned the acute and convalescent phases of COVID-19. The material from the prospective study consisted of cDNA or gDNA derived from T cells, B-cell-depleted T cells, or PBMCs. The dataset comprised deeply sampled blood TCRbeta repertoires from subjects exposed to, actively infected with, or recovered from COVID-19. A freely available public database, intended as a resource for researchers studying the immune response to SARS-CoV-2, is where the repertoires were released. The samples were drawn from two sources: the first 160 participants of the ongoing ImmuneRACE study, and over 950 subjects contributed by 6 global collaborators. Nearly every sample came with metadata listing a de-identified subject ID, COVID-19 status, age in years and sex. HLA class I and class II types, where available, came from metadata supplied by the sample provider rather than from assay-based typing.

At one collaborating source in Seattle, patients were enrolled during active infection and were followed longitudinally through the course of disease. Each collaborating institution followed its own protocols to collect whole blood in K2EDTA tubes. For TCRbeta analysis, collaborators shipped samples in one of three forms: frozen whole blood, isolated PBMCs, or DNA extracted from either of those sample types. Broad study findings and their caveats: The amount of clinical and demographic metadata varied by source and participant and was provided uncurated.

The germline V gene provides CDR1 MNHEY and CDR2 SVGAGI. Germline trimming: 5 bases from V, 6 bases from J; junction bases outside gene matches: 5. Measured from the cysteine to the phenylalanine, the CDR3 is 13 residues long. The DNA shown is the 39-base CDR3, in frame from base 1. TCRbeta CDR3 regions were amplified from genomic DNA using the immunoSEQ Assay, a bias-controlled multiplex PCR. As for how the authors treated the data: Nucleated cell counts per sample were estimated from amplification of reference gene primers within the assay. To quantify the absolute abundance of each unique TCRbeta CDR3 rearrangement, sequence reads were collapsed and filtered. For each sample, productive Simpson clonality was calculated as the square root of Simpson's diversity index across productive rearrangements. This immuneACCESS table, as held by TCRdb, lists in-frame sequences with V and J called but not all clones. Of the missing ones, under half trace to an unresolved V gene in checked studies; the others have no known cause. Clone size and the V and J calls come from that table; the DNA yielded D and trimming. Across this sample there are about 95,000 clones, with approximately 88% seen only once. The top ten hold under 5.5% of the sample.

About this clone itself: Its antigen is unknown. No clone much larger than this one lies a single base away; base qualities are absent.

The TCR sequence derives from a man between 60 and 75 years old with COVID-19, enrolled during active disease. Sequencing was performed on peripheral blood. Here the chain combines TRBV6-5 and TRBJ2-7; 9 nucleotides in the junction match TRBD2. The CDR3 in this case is CASSKGLAGEQYF. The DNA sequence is TGTGCCAGCAGTAAGGGACTAGCCGGCGAGCAGTACTTC.